The next 26 T cell receptor beta chains were all read from a single sample in a study of beta chain features in type 1 diabetes. Isolated RNA was reverse transcribed in full, so expressed TCRB transcripts were sequenced. TCRdb's copy holds only in-frame clones and misses some; the assay was immunoSEQ multiplex PCR. This table has roughly 170,000 clones, about 13% appearing once. The sequenced sample was central memory CD4+ T cells from blood. These receptor sequences come from a woman aged 18-35 years in good health.

This clone was detected only a few times. The V gene is TRBV5-4, the J gene TRBJ2-7; perhaps TRBD2 as D (6 bases). The CDR3 has 14 amino acids. Between the trimmed V and J ends, which lost 4 bases and 7 bases, there was a span of 18 bases. CDR1 is SGHNT, CDR2 YYREEE, per germline (reference sequence). CDR3 sequence: CASSLKSGPREQYF. CDR3 nucleotide sequence: TGTGCCAGCAGCCTAAAGAGCGGGCCTAGGGAGCAGTACTTC.

Many counts were recorded for this clone. The V call is TRBV5-4, the J call TRBJ1-1; weak D call: TRBD1 (6 bases). Germline V CDR1 and CDR2: SGHNT, YYREEE (reference sequence). The CDR3 totals 15 residues. V lost 3 bases, J lost 1 base, and 13 bases lay in between. The CDR3 DNA follows: TGTGCCAGCAGCTCCCAGAGCAGGGGGAACACTGAAGCTTTCTTT. It specifies CASSSQSRGNTEAFF.

This chain uses TRBV7-2 with TRBJ2-1; the match to TRBD2 covers 7 bases. V lost 1 base, J lost 6 bases, and 9 bases stayed unmatched. The CDR3 is 16 amino acids. The germline gives CDR1 SGHTA, CDR2 FQGNSA. The CDR3 nucleotides are TGTGCCAGCAGCTTAGTTTGGAGGTCGGGAGGCAATGAGCAGTTCTTC. This gives the protein CASSLVWRSGGNEQFF.

This clone appeared a few times. V gene TRBV18 combines with J gene TRBJ2-7, with 7 bases matching TRBD1. Germline values: CDR1 KGHSH, CDR2 LQKENI. The V gene end was trimmed by 5 bases and the J gene end by 3 bases; junction bases not matched to a gene: 7. This CDR3 has 14 amino acids. The CDR3 sequence is CASSATGIGYEQYF. As DNA, the CDR3 is TGTGCCAGCTCAGCGACAGGGATAGGCTACGAGCAGTACTTC.

Only a few counts were recorded for this clone. The chain carries TRBV5-1 and TRBJ2-7, with a tentative D call TRBD2 (5 bases). The CDR3 has 14 residues. Trimming pared 2 bases from V and 5 bases from J, leaving 14 bases between. In germline, CDR1 is SGHRS, CDR2 YFSETQ. The CDR3 DNA follows: TGCGCCAGCAGCTTAATCTGGTGGGAGCACGAGCAGTACTTC. It codes for CASSLIWWEHEQYF.

About this clone: Other nucleotide sequences from this sample produce the same CDR3. The J gene is TRBJ2-5, the V gene TRBV14, with 13 positions matching TRBD2. Per germline, CDR1 SGHDN and CDR2 FVKESK. V shed 7 bases, J shed 5 bases, and the junction held 4 bases outside the gene matches. The CDR3 covers 14 residues. The CDR3 protein is CASKGLAGQETQYF. CDR3 in DNA: TGTGCCAGCAAGGGACTAGCGGGACAGGAGACCCAGTACTTC.

This clone was detected only a few times. The chain uses TRBV9 and TRBJ2-1; 7 nucleotides match TRBD1. The length of the CDR3 is 14 residues. Unmatched junction bases numbered 10, after V lost 4 bases and J lost 9 bases. From germline, CDR1 is SGDLS and CDR2 YYNGEE. CDR3 protein: CASSTGQPLGEQFF. DNA of the CDR3: TGTGCCAGCAGCACGGGACAGCCCCTTGGTGAGCAGTTCTTC.

The V call is TRBV7-3, the J call TRBJ2-1, with D hard to call. The CDR3 runs to 15 residues. Trimming took off 2 bases at V and 3 bases at J, with 11 bases between the two ends. Germline V CDR1 and CDR2: SGHTA, FQGTGA. This chain's CDR3 is CASSLSTAVYNEQFF. The DNA for the CDR3 is TGTGCCAGCAGCTTATCTACCGCGGTCTACAATGAGCAGTTCTTC.

In this sample, this clone turned up a few times. CDR3 sequence: CASSFGVQETQYF. CDR3 DNA sequence: TGCGCCAGCAGCTTCGGGGTGCAAGAGACCCAGTACTTC. V is TRBV5-1 and J is TRBJ2-5; a weak D match, TRBD2 (5 bases). This CDR3 region has 13 residues. Per the germline V gene, CDR1 is SGHRS and CDR2 is YFSETQ. V shed 2 bases and J shed 2 bases, with 7 bases lying between them.

V and J are TRBV2 and TRBJ2-5, with 9 bases matching TRBD2. V trimming: 6 bases; J trimming: 2 bases; junction bases outside the gene matches: 7. In germline, CDR1 is SNHLY, CDR2 FYNNEI. This CDR3 region has 15 residues. CDR3 residues: CASSQSGGTQETQYF. The CDR3 coding sequence is TGTGCCAGCAGCCAAAGCGGGGGGACGCAAGAGACCCAGTACTTC. The entire variable domain, with the rest obtained from reference TRBV2 and TRBJ2-5, is as follows: EPEVTQTPSHQVTQMGQEVILRCVPISNHLYFYWYRQILGQKVEFLVSFYNNEISEKSEIFDDQFSVERPDGSNFTLKIRSTKLEDSAMYFCASSQSGGTQETQYFGPGTRLLVL.

A remark on this clone: The same CDR3 is also encoded by other DNA sequences in this sample. The gene calls are TRBV4-1 and TRBJ1-2; 10 bases are shared with TRBD1. CDR3 length: 14 residues. V shed 4 bases, J shed 7 bases, and the junction held 6 bases outside the gene matches. Germline loops: CDR1 MGHRA, CDR2 YSYEKL. CDR3 sequence: CASSPRDRGSGYTF. CDR3 DNA: TGCGCCAGCAGCCCCCGGGACAGGGGATCTGGCTACACCTTC.

This clone was counted ten times or more. This chain joins TRBV11-3 and TRBJ1-1, with 7 bases identical to TRBD1. The CDR3 is 12 amino acids. V lost 6 bases, J lost 6 bases, and 4 bases stayed unmatched. CDR1 and CDR2 from the germline V gene are SGHNT and YENEEA. The CDR3 loop reads CASSQTGSEAFF. CDR3 nucleotides: TGTGCCAGCAGTCAGACAGGGTCTGAAGCTTTCTTT.

This clone turned up a few times. The chain links TRBV29-1 to TRBJ2-1; 12 bases match TRBD2. CDR1 is SQVTM, CDR2 ANQGSEA, per germline. This CDR3 region has 17 residues. V dropped 0 bases and J dropped 6; count of bases not matched to a gene: 9. The CDR3 region is CSVEDRLAGVFANEQFF. CDR3 DNA: TGCAGCGTTGAAGATAGACTAGCGGGAGTCTTCGCCAATGAGCAGTTCTTC.

This rearrangement joins TRBV7-2 to TRBJ2-3; maybe TRBD1 (6 bases). The CDR3 contains 16 residues. V lost 1 base, J lost 0 bases, and 11 bases lay in between. CDR1 SGHTA and CDR2 FQGNSA come from the germline V gene. CDR3 sequence reads: CASSLVDRLSTDTQYF. The DNA of the CDR3 is TGTGCCAGCAGCTTAGTAGACAGGCTTAGCACAGATACGCAGTATTTT.

This clone was observed a handful of times. V is TRBV10-3 and J is TRBJ2-1; D may be TRBD2 (7 bases). CDR1 and CDR2 from the germline V gene are ENHRY and SYGVKD. The V end was cut by 6 bases, the J end by 6 bases, with 18 bases between. The CDR3 runs to 15 residues. The CDR3 sequence is CAIRSSGPRGNEQFF. DNA for the CDR3: TGTGCCATCAGAAGTAGCGGGCCCAGGGGCAATGAGCAGTTCTTC.

The rearrangement joins TRBV6-5 to TRBJ2-3; possible D gene TRBD1, 5 bases. CDR1 MNHEY and CDR2 SVGAGI come from the germline V gene. The V gene lost 0 bases and the J gene lost 4 bases, with 8 bases spanning the gap. The length of the CDR3 is 14 residues. Written as DNA, the CDR3 is TGTGCCAGCAGTTACTCGCAGGGTGCAGATACGCAGTATTTT. Translating gives CASSYSQGADTQYF.

V usage is TRBV27 and J usage is TRBJ2-1; 12 bases are shared with TRBD2. This CDR3 is 17 amino acids long. Trimming took 3 bases from V and 4 from J; bases not matched to a gene: 7. Germline lookup yields CDR1 MNHEY and CDR2 SMNVEV (reference sequence). The CDR3 nucleotides are TGTGCCAGCAGTTTTCTAGCGGGAGGGACGAAATACAATGAGCAGTTCTTC. As protein: CASSFLAGGTKYNEQFF.

This clone came up a few times. V and J are TRBV7-2 and TRBJ2-7; 10 bases line up with TRBD1. V lost 5 bases and J lost 6; bases outside the gene matches: 7. The CDR3 spans 14 residues. Per the germline V gene, CDR1 is SGHTA and CDR2 is FQGNSA. CDR3 residues: CASSTDRGTPEQYF. The CDR3 DNA reads TGTGCCAGCAGCACGGACAGGGGGACACCCGAGCAGTACTTC.

This clone was recorded at least ten times. The rearrangement uses TRBV7-9 and TRBJ2-5; TRBD1 matches 8 bases. The V gene's germline CDR1 is SEHNR and CDR2 FQNEAQ (reference sequence). The CDR3 totals 15 residues. Trimming removed 5 bases from V and 5 bases from J; junction bases left unmatched: 10. The chain's CDR3 is CASSQPGTGGETQYF. Written as DNA, the CDR3 is TGTGCCAGCAGCCAACCCGGGACAGGCGGGGAGACCCAGTACTTC. The full variable domain, rest sourced from reference TRBV7-9 and TRBJ2-5, is DTGVSQNPRHKITKRGQNVTFRCDPISEHNRLYWYRQTLGQGPEFLTYFQNEAQLEKSRLLSDRFSAERPKGSFSTLEIQRTEQGDSAMYLCASSQPGTGGETQYFGPGTRLLVL.

This clone was seen a few times. The chain is built from TRBV30 and TRBJ2-7, with 7 bases that match TRBD2. Germline CDR1 reads GTSNPN; CDR2 reads SVGIG (reference sequence). The CDR3 spans 14 residues. The junction had 9 bases not matched to a gene; V was cut back by 4 bases and J by 3 bases. The DNA of the CDR3 is TGTGCCTGGACGAAGCGGGACGGGGGCTACGAGCAGTACTTC. Its protein product is CAWTKRDGGYEQYF.

The chain joins TRBV19 to TRBJ1-1, with TRBD1 matching 8 bases. Germline CDR1 reads LNHDA; CDR2 reads SQIVND (reference sequence). CDR3 length: 14 residues. V dropped 7 bases and J dropped 4; count of bases not matched to a gene: 8. CDR3 DNA sequence: TGTGCCAGTACTTCGCTGACAGGGGCCACTGAAGCTTTCTTT. Translated, it gives CASTSLTGATEAFF.

This CDR3 is CASSQDLLAGEQFF. CDR3 nucleotide sequence: TGTGCCAGCAGCCAAGATCTGCTAGCCGGTGAGCAGTTCTTC. The rearrangement links TRBV14 to TRBJ2-1; possible D gene TRBD2, 5 bases. CDR1 and CDR2 from the germline V gene are SGHDN and FVKESK. The V end was cut by 0 bases, the J end by 9 bases, with 12 bases between. The CDR3 length is 14 residues.

The chain recombines TRBV2 with TRBJ1-4; 8 nucleotides align to TRBD1. V lost 8 bases to trimming and J lost 4 bases; unmatched junction nucleotides: 6. Germline CDR1 is SNHLY and CDR2 is FYNNEI. The CDR3 spans 14 residues. The CDR3 DNA reads as TGTGCCAGCGGAAGGACAGGGCTTAATGAAAAACTGTTTTTT. This gives the protein CASGRTGLNEKLFF.

V gene TRBV6-6 combines with J gene TRBJ1-1, with D maybe TRBD1 (5 bases). V was trimmed by 0 bases and J by 6 bases, leaving 11 bases between them. CDR1 is MNHNY, CDR2 SVGAGI, per germline (reference sequence). The CDR3 runs to 14 residues. The CDR3 coding sequence is TGTGCCAGCAGTTACTCAGGGGACTCCGCTGAAGCTTTCTTT. Protein: CASSYSGDSAEAFF.

J is TRBJ2-7 and V is TRBV7-9; D perhaps matches TRBD2 (5 bases). CDR1 is SEHNR, CDR2 FQNEAQ, per germline (reference sequence). The V end was cut by 5 bases, the J end by 5 bases, with 19 bases between. CDR3 length: 15 residues. DNA of the CDR3: TGTGCCAGCAGCCACACCATTGAGGGCTGGAACGAGCAGTACTTC. Its translation is CASSHTIEGWNEQYF.

The J gene is TRBJ1-1, the V gene TRBV2, with TRBD1 matching 8 bases. CDR3 length: 13 residues. Per the germline V gene, CDR1 is SNHLY and CDR2 is FYNNEI. Unmatched junction bases numbered 3, after V lost 5 bases and J lost 4 bases. The CDR3 region is CASSIDRGTEAFF. In DNA form, the CDR3 reads TGTGCCAGCAGTATCGACAGGGGCACTGAAGCTTTCTTT.